This entry lists 11 T cell receptor beta chains sequenced from one sample in a study of PD-L1 blockade in urothelial cancer (TCRdb year 2017). The receptor library was made with the immunoSEQ multiplex PCR assay. Sourced from immuneACCESS, this table was stored by TCRdb with only in-frame sequences that have V and J called. A share of the clones is absent; for the studies checked, an unresolved V gene accounts for under half, and the remainder has no known explanation. Present in this sample are over 20,000 clones, approximately 86% of which were seen just once. Together, the top ten hold approximately 32% of the sample. Material: PBMCs, obtained around atezolizumab (anti-PD-L1) treatment. These TCRs come from a man in his 60s with urothelial cancer.

The chain employs TRBV2 and TRBJ1-2; 9 bases are shared with TRBD1. Germline CDR1 is SNHLY and CDR2 is FYNNEI. CDR3 length equals 14 residues. J gave up 2 bases and V 6 bases, and 4 bases lay outside the gene matches. CDR3 nucleotides: TGTGCCAGCAGAGGGGACAGGGCAAACTATGGCTACACCTTC. This codes for CASRGDRANYGYTF.

The chain combines TRBV7-9 with TRBJ2-3; possible D gene TRBD2, 5 bases. The CDR3 runs 13 residues. Germline-derived CDR1 and CDR2 are SEHNR and FQNEAQ (reference sequence). With 7 bases removed from V and 2 bases from J, the gap between germline ends came to 10 bases. The CDR3 protein is CASTEGTTDTQYF. The CDR3 nucleotides are TGTGCCAGCACCGAGGGTACCACAGATACGCAGTATTTT. Full variable domain (rest looked up from reference TRBV7-9 and TRBJ2-3): DTGVSQNPRHKITKRGQNVTFRCDPISEHNRLYWYRQTLGQGPEFLTYFQNEAQLEKSRLLSDRFSAERPKGSFSTLEIQRTEQGDSAMYLCASTEGTTDTQYFGPGTRLTVL.

CDR3 amino acids: CASSPGQGNYGYTF. The CDR3, as DNA: TGTGCCAGCTCACCGGGACAGGGGAACTATGGCTACACCTTC. The genes are TRBV18 and TRBJ1-2; the match to TRBD1 covers 10 bases. Trimming cost V 3 bases and J 2 bases; bases outside gene matches: 0. Germline CDR1 KGHSH, CDR2 LQKENI. This CDR3 comprises 14 residues.

The chain carries TRBV5-1 and TRBJ2-7, with 7 positions matching TRBD1. The CDR3 extends over 14 amino acids. The V segment lost 4 bases and the J segment 4 bases; nucleotides outside the gene matches: 8. Germline CDR1 SGHRS, CDR2 YFSETQ. CDR3 bases: TGCGCCAGCAGCCCGTCGACAGGGAAATACGAGCAGTACTTC. It translates to CASSPSTGKYEQYF.

The rearrangement joins TRBV29-1 to TRBJ2-4; no firm D call. V was clipped by 0 bases and J by 3 bases, with 9 bases between them. The CDR3 is 14 amino acids. Germline V gene lookup returns CDR1 SQVTM and CDR2 ANQGSEA. The CDR3 protein is CSVEDPRGKNIQYF. Written as DNA, the CDR3 is TGCAGCGTTGAAGATCCTAGAGGCAAAAACATTCAGTACTTC.

The V gene is TRBV7-2, the J gene TRBJ1-5, with D hard to call. Germline assignment: CDR1 SGHTA and CDR2 FQGNSA. V was clipped by 7 bases and J by 1 base, with 14 bases between them. This CDR3 region has 15 residues. CDR3 sequence (DNA): TGTGCCAGCACCCTTTCGGGGAAGAGCAATCAGCCCCAGCATTTT. Its translation: CASTLSGKSNQPQHF.

The chain carries TRBV7-8 and TRBJ1-1, with 7 bases that match TRBD1. V lost 5 bases and J lost 6; bases outside the gene matches: 6. The CDR3 extends over 13 amino acids. Per germline, CDR1 SGHVS and CDR2 FQNEAQ. CDR3 nucleotide sequence: TGTGCCAGCAGCCGACAGGGAGGCTCTGAAGCTTTCTTT. This sequence encodes CASSRQGGSEAFF. Supplemented by reference TRBV7-8 and TRBJ1-1, the full variable domain reads GAGVSQSPRYKVAKRGQDVALRCDPISGHVSLFWYQQALGQGPEFLTYFQNEAQLDKSGLPSDRFFAERPEGSVSTLKIQRTQQEDSAVYLCASSRQGGSEAFFGQGTRLTVV.

The CDR3 sequence is CASSSLLQDRTEFF. CDR3 in DNA: TGTGCCAGCAGTTCTCTCCTACAGGATAGGACGGAGTTCTTC. V and J are TRBV27 and TRBJ2-1; possible D gene TRBD1, 5 bases. CDR1 and CDR2 from the germline V gene are MNHEY and SMNVEV (reference sequence). Trimming removed 4 bases at V and 14 bases at J, with 21 bases between. This CDR3 has 14 amino acids.

To note about this clone: The limits of the CDR3 on the DNA are not certain, so only TCRdb's listed CDR3 is given. The chain uses TRBV6-5 and TRBJ2-7; the tabulated D call, TRBD2, remains unverified against the DNA. Germline V lookup: CDR1 MNHEY, CDR2 SVGAGI. A total of 13 residues make up the CDR3, ends included. CDR3 protein: CASSTSGSYEQYF.

This chain connects TRBV6-1 to TRBJ2-2, with TRBD1 matching over 8 bases. The CDR3 consists of 15 residues. Trimming at V came to 3 bases and at J to 4 bases, leaving 4 bases not matched to a gene. Per germline, CDR1 MNHNS and CDR2 SASEGT. CDR3 bases: TGTGCCAGCAGTGAGGACAGGGTCCCCACCGGGGAGCTGTTTTTT. It is translated as CASSEDRVPTGELFF.

The chain has TRBV30 and TRBJ2-5; 7 nucleotides agree with TRBD1. Germline V gene lookup returns CDR1 GTSNPN and CDR2 SVGIG (reference sequence). V shed 1 base, J shed 4 bases, and the junction held 12 bases outside the gene matches. CDR3 length: 16 residues. DNA of the CDR3: TGTGCCTGGAGTGGACAGGCAGGGGGTCGGTCAGAGACCCAGTACTTC. Its protein is CAWSGQAGGRSETQYF. The whole variable domain, filled in from reference TRBV30 and TRBJ2-5, reads SQTIHQWPATLVQPVGSPLSLECTVEGTSNPNLYWYRQAAGRGLQLLFYSVGIGQISSEVPQNLSASRPQDRQFILSSKKLLLSDSGFYLCAWSGQAGGRSETQYFGPGTRLLVL.